This note documents a single T cell receptor beta chain sequence. Its antigen remains unknown. These data come from a study of T cell responses to AZD1222 COVID-19 vaccine. In the study overall: Second-dose timings of about 4 or about 12 weeks were pooled.

The CDR3 extends over 15 amino acids. Germline V gene sequence: CDR1 LNHDA, CDR2 SQIVND (reference sequence). J gave up 7 bases and V 6 bases, and 7 bases lay outside the gene matches. Sequencing was performed with immunoSEQ multiplex PCR; in TCRdb, only in-frame clones are kept and a portion is missing. The table has around 160,000 clones, approximately 88% seen once. Overall study results and limits: In all cases, repertoires were sampled only after the peak T cell response. Nearly half of spike-specific TCRs reportedly target variant regions that are unmutated in the B.1.351 and B.1.1.7 variants.

The sequencing here drew on peripheral blood, taken on day 0 of AZD1222 vaccination. This chain connects TRBV19 to TRBJ2-2; 11 bases are a match to TRBD1. The source of this sequence is an adult in good health. The DNA for the CDR3 is TGTGCCAGTAGCCCGGACAGGGGGCAAATCGGGGAGCTGTTTTTT. It specifies CASSPDRGQIGELFF.